This passage covers 18 T cell receptor beta chains from one sample sequenced in a study of T cell responses to AZD1222 COVID-19 vaccine (dated by TCRdb to the early 2020s). Receptor amplification or capture employed the immunoSEQ multiplex PCR assay. TCRdb's version of the immuneACCESS table is confined to in-frame rearrangements and falls short of the full clone set. An unresolved V gene accounts for under half of the shortfall where checked; the remainder is of unknown origin. The sample has approximately 150,000 clones on record, roughly 90% of them singletons. Jointly, the top ten make up roughly 1.5% of the sample. Reading the label with the study, this specimen's time point is: about 28 days (+/-7) after the second vaccine dose. Sequences were derived from peripheral blood, sampled 28 days after the second AZD1222 dose. The receptor set was obtained from an adult who received the AZD1222 COVID-19 vaccine.

The chain joins TRBV25-1 to TRBJ2-1; 9 nucleotides line up with TRBD1. Germline V lookup: CDR1 MGHDK, CDR2 SYGVNS. The CDR3 is made up of 15 amino acids. After removal of 8 bases from V and 4 bases from J, the junction contained 9 bases not matched to a gene. The DNA for the CDR3 is TGTGCCAGCTACGCCGGGACAGGGAATTACAATGAGCAGTTCTTC. Its protein product is CASYAGTGNYNEQFF.

V is TRBV7-9 and J is TRBJ2-7, with 7 positions matching TRBD1. This CDR3 has 17 amino acids. The V gene's germline CDR1 is SEHNR and CDR2 FQNEAQ (reference sequence). The ends lost 5 bases at V and 4 bases at J; junction bases unmatched: 17. The CDR3: CASSPERGQAFLYEQYF. In nucleotides, the CDR3 is TGTGCCAGCAGCCCAGAGCGAGGACAGGCCTTTTTGTACGAGCAGTACTTC.

Only one count was recorded for this clone. The chain couples TRBV30 to TRBJ2-5; TRBD2 aligns across 14 bases. Germline CDR1 is GTSNPN and CDR2 is SVGIG (reference sequence). The CDR3 covers 15 residues. J was trimmed by 4 bases and V by 5 bases; bases with no gene match: 6. The CDR3 DNA is TGTGCCTGGTATATTGGACTAGCGGGAGGAGAGACCCAGTACTTC. It codes for CAWYIGLAGGETQYF.

The chain recombines TRBV6-1 with TRBJ2-2; 9 nucleotides line up with TRBD2. Germline CDR1 reads MNHNS; CDR2 reads SASEGT. V was clipped by 3 bases and J by 4 bases; unmatched bases: 3. CDR3 length equals 15 residues. The CDR3 DNA follows: TGTGCCAGCAGTGATAGCGGGAGTGGCACCGGGGAGCTGTTTTTT. As protein: CASSDSGSGTGELFF.

The V gene is TRBV6-2 or TRBV6-3, the J gene TRBJ1-6; D ambiguous. The CDR3 covers 15 residues. From germline, CDR1 is MNHEY and CDR2 SVGEGT. Between the trimmed V and J ends, which lost 4 bases and 8 bases, there was a span of 15 bases. CDR3 sequence reads: CASSSLTGEDSPLHF. CDR3 sequence (DNA): TGTGCCAGCAGTTCCCTTACCGGGGAGGATTCACCCCTCCACTTT.

The gene calls are TRBV19 and TRBJ1-5; 9 bases match TRBD1. CDR1 is LNHDA and CDR2 is SQIVND in the germline V gene (reference sequence). With 7 bases clipped from V and 6 bases from J, the junction kept 10 bases outside the gene matches. The CDR3 totals 15 residues. The CDR3 DNA follows: TGTGCCAGTATTCCAGGACAGGGGTTTGGTCAGCCCCAGCATTTT. Protein sequence: CASIPGQGFGQPQHF.

The chain has TRBV24-1 and TRBJ1-1, with D hard to call. The CDR3 is made up of 11 amino acids. CDR1 is KGHDR and CDR2 is SFDVKD in the germline V gene. Trimming stripped 7 bases from V and 1 base from J, with 3 bases between. The CDR3 reads CATRWNTEAFF. The CDR3 nucleotides read TGTGCCACCAGGTGGAACACTGAAGCTTTCTTT.

The chain has TRBV19 and TRBJ1-2; weak D call: TRBD1 (5 bases). Germline V lookup: CDR1 LNHDA, CDR2 SQIVND (reference sequence). There are 15 residues in the CDR3. Trimming cost V 6 bases and J 0 bases, with 14 bases left between them. CDR3 in amino acids: CASRSPRGANYGYTF. CDR3 DNA sequence: TGTGCCAGTAGGTCCCCGAGGGGAGCTAACTATGGCTACACCTTC.

V usage is TRBV11-2 and J usage is TRBJ1-2, with TRBD1 matching 7 bases. This CDR3 has 15 residues. From germline, CDR1 is SGHAT and CDR2 FQNNGV. J lost 5 bases, V lost 1 base, and 7 bases had no gene match. The CDR3 nucleotides read TGTGCCAGCAGCTTAGTCCAGGGGGGAGGGTATGGCTACACCTTC. Translation: CASSLVQGGGYGYTF.

The chain has TRBV29-1 and TRBJ2-5; 8 bases line up with TRBD1. CDR3 length: 13 amino acids. Trimming at V came to 8 bases and at J to 2 bases, leaving 7 bases not matched to a gene. Germline CDR1 SQVTM, CDR2 ANQGSEA. The CDR3 nucleotides read TGCAGCCTAAGGGACAGGAATCAAGAGACCCAGTACTTC. This gives the protein CSLRDRNQETQYF.

This clone has only one observation. V is TRBV19 and J is TRBJ1-1, with 8 bases aligning to TRBD1. The CDR3 runs to 15 residues. V lost 4 bases, J lost 3 bases, and 7 bases stayed unmatched. Per the germline V gene, CDR1 is LNHDA and CDR2 is SQIVND (reference sequence). This CDR3 is CASSRARGLDTEAFF. CDR3 DNA sequence: TGTGCCAGTAGTAGGGCCAGGGGGCTAGACACTGAAGCTTTCTTT.

The gene calls are TRBV7-8 and TRBJ1-1; no reliable D call. In germline, CDR1 is SGHVS, CDR2 FQNEAQ. The CDR3 has 13 amino acids. V lost 1 base and J 3 bases, leaving 6 bases between the germline ends. The DNA for the CDR3 is TGTGCCAGCAGCTTAGGCTGGTACACTGAAGCTTTCTTT. Encoded protein: CASSLGWYTEAFF.

The chain uses TRBV10-3 and TRBJ2-7; D is perhaps TRBD1 (5 bases). The CDR3 is 14 amino acids. Trimming pared 3 bases from V and 5 bases from J, leaving 14 bases between. Germline CDR1 is ENHRY and CDR2 is SYGVKD. The CDR3, as DNA: TGTGCCATCAGTGACCCCGTGGACACTCACGAGCAGTACTTC. Its protein is CAISDPVDTHEQYF.

The chain couples TRBV15 to TRBJ1-2; TRBD1 matches at 7 bases. The germline V gene encodes CDR1 LNHNV and CDR2 YYDKDF (reference sequence). V shed 5 bases and J 1 base; nucleotides not matched to a gene: 19. This CDR3 spans 19 amino acids. The CDR3 region is CATSDDGWGQKKHNYGYTF. CDR3 DNA sequence: TGTGCCACCAGCGACGACGGTTGGGGACAGAAGAAGCATAACTATGGCTACACCTTC.

The rearrangement links TRBV7-6 to TRBJ2-7; TRBD2 might be the D (5 bases). CDR1 and CDR2 (germline): SGHVS, FNYEAQ. V was pared by 4 bases and J by 2 bases, with 12 bases between. CDR3 length equals 14 residues. CDR3 nucleotides: TGTGCCAGCAGCTCCGAGAGCGGAACCTACGAGCAGTACTTC. This gives the protein CASSSESGTYEQYF.

A single count supports this clone. The V call is TRBV9, the J call TRBJ1-4; 7 bases are a match to TRBD1. CDR1 SGDLS and CDR2 YYNGEE come from the germline V gene. The CDR3 has 13 amino acids. The J segment lost 8 bases and the V segment lost 6 bases, leaving 7 bases of the junction unmatched. The CDR3 spells CASTKGASEKLFF. Here the CDR3 DNA reads TGTGCCAGCACCAAGGGGGCGTCGGAAAAACTGTTTTTT.

The V and J genes are TRBV7-9 and TRBJ2-4; no firm D call. Trimming took 2 bases from V and 10 from J, leaving 15 bases between them. This CDR3 region has 14 residues. CDR1 is SEHNR and CDR2 is FQNEAQ in the germline V gene (reference sequence). CDR3: CASSLSSTLDIQYF. The CDR3 nucleotides are TGTGCCAGCAGCTTAAGTTCGACGCTGGATATTCAGTACTTC.

The chain links TRBV7-8 to TRBJ1-1; D uncertain. The CDR3 totals 16 residues. Trimming stripped 6 bases from V and 3 bases from J, with 20 bases between. The V gene's germline CDR1 is SGHVS and CDR2 FQNEAQ. The CDR3 protein is CASSPGSLWEDTEAFF. In DNA form, the CDR3 reads TGTGCCAGCAGTCCGGGATCTCTGTGGGAGGACACTGAAGCTTTCTTT.